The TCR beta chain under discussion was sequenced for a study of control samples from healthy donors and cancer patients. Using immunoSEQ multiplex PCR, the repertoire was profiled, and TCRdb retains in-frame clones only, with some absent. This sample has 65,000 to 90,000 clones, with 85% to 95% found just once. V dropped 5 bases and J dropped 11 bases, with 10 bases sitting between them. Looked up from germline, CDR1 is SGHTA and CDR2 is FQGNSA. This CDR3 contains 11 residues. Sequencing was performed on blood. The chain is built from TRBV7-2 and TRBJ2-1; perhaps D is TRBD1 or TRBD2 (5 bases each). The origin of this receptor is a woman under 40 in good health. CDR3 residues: CASSEPGQQFF. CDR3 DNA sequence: TGTGCCAGCAGCGAGCCGGGACAGCAGTTCTTC.